A selection of T cell receptor beta chains follows, all from one sample in a study of T cells in Graves' hyperthyroidism and ophthalmopathy. TCRdb passed the multiplex PCR reads through MiXCR, listing each CDR3 protein once. The table shows under 250,000 distinct CDR3 sequences, with approximately 23% occurring only once. Sequencing used blood. The source is a woman aged 40 to 55 with Graves' ophthalmopathy. CDR3s include the opening cysteine and the closing phenylalanine or tryptophan. A D gene is named only where the DNA matches it firmly. The listing skips clone size in some rows; elsewhere it reads once, few, many or a size class.

abundance	v_gene	j_gene	d_gene	CDR3aa	CDR3nt
many	TRBV6-2/TRBV6-3	TRBJ2-5	TRBD2	CAIRGAGEETQYF	TGTGCCATCCGAGGGGCGGGAGAAGAGACCCAGTACTTC
few	TRBV28	TRBJ2-2	.	CASSLDRANTGELFF	TGTGCCAGCAGTTTGGATAGGGCTAACACCGGGGAGCTGTTTTTT
many	TRBV11-2	TRBJ2-7	.	CASSPTWGAYEQYF	TGTGCCAGCAGCCCCACATGGGGCGCCTACGAGCAGTACTTC
many	TRBV4-1	TRBJ2-7	.	CASSQGEGPPYEQYF	TGCGCCAGCAGCCAAGGCGAGGGGCCCCCCTACGAGCAGTACTTC
many	TRBV28	TRBJ1-6	.	CASYPRSGTPLHF	TGTGCCAGCTATCCCCGGTCGGGGACACCCCTCCACTTT
many	TRBV29-1	TRBJ2-7	.	CSVFGSSYEQYF	TGCAGCGTCTTTGGGTCCTCCTACGAGCAGTACTTC
few	TRBV6-1	TRBJ2-5	.	CASRGTQETQYF	TGTGCCAGCAGGGGGACCCAAGAGACCCAGTACTTC
many	TRBV6-5	TRBJ1-1	.	CASIYLSDGEAFF	TGTGCCAGCATCTATCTCTCGGACGGTGAAGCTTTCTTT
many	TRBV9	TRBJ2-7	TRBD2	CASSVGLAGVSEQYF	TGTGCCAGCAGCGTAGGACTAGCGGGAGTCTCCGAGCAGTACTTC
many	TRBV7-6	TRBJ2-7	TRBD1	CASSFPGQGDDEQYF	TGTGCCAGCAGCTTTCCGGGACAGGGGGATGACGAGCAGTACTTC
many	TRBV14	TRBJ2-7	.	CASSQGFGRRGEQYF	TGTGCCAGCAGCCAAGGGTTCGGACGCCGGGGCGAGCAGTACTTC
many	TRBV12-3/TRBV12-4	TRBJ2-5	TRBD1	CASSAQGVGETQYF	TGTGCCAGCAGTGCCCAGGGGGTCGGAGAGACCCAGTACTTC
.	TRBV4-2	TRBJ1-1	TRBD1	CASSQTDRGPASEAFF	TGTGCCAGCAGCCAAACCGACAGGGGACCGGCTTCTGAAGCTTTCTTT
many	TRBV11-1	TRBJ2-7	TRBD2	CASSIGTSGRYYEQYF	TGTGCCAGCAGCATCGGGACTAGCGGGAGGTACTACGAGCAGTACTTC
many	TRBV7-8	TRBJ2-4	.	CASSLAEAGNIQYF	TGTGCCAGCAGCTTAGCCGAGGCCGGAAACATTCAGTACTTC
many	TRBV12-3/TRBV12-4	TRBJ1-1	.	CASSLNTYTEAFF	TGTGCCAGCAGTTTAAACACCTACACTGAAGCTTTCTTT
many	TRBV5-1	TRBJ2-7	TRBD2	CASSTGLATYEQYF	TGCGCCAGCAGCACGGGACTAGCGACCTACGAGCAGTACTTC
many	TRBV12-3/TRBV12-4	TRBJ1-5	TRBD1	CASSLGDRVIQPQHF	TGTGCCAGCAGCTTAGGGGACAGGGTAATACAGCCCCAGCATTTT
.	TRBV7-3	TRBJ2-7	.	CASSFLGADLSYEQYF	TGTGCCAGCAGCTTTTTGGGGGCCGACCTTTCCTACGAGCAGTACTTC
many	TRBV12-5	TRBJ1-2	.	CASGLDAVRGYTF	TGTGCTAGTGGTTTGGATGCGGTGCGGGGCTACACCTTC
few	TRBV20-1	TRBJ2-7	TRBD1	CSAISGTGAYEQYF	TGCAGTGCTATATCCGGGACAGGAGCCTACGAGCAGTACTTC
.	TRBV11-2	TRBJ2-7	.	CASSSPLQSSYEQYF	TGTGCCAGCAGCTCCCCGCTGCAGAGCTCCTACGAGCAGTACTTC
.	TRBV6-5	TRBJ1-3	.	CASSSRDTGGNTIYF	TGTGCCAGCAGTTCGAGGGACACGGGCGGAAACACCATATATTTT
many	TRBV2	TRBJ1-1	.	CASNQDGMNTEAFF	TGTGCCAGCAATCAGGACGGAATGAACACTGAAGCTTTCTTT